This T cell receptor beta chain is drawn from a study of PD-1 blockade in classical Hodgkin lymphoma. Every patient relapsed after autologous stem cell transplantation, and brentuximab vedotin exposure varied. Data came from immunoSEQ multiplex PCR; TCRdb stores just in-frame clones and leaves some out. The profile shows approximately 57,000 clones, 91% of them singletons. In germline, CDR1 is LNHDA, CDR2 SQIVND (reference sequence). This CDR3 region has 19 residues. The V gene end was trimmed by 0 bases and the J gene end by 5 bases; junction bases not matched to a gene: 16. V usage is TRBV19 and J usage is TRBJ1-5; 7 bases are a match to TRBD1. The clonotype comes from a human donor with classical Hodgkin lymphoma. The specimen was peripheral blood mononuclear cells (PBMCs), collected before the second cycle of nivolumab. CDR3 in amino acids: CASSIDPGRGRRGYQPQHF. The CDR3 DNA reads as TGTGCCAGTAGTATAGATCCGGGGAGGGGGCGACGGGGGTATCAGCCCCAGCATTTT.